The sequence of this TCR beta chain was determined in a study of blood T cell repertoires in COVID-19. Across the whole study: Whether acute or convalescent, the COVID-19 samples came from the United States, Italy and Spain.

Study processing details: Reference gene primer amplification in the assay estimated nucleated cell counts. Clones were sequenced by immunoSEQ multiplex PCR, and TCRdb holds only the in-frame ones, with some missing. V, J and clone size are taken as reported in that table, and D and trimming were inferred from the DNA itself. This repertoire shows about 310,000 clones, roughly 87% found once; its top ten account for more than 8.5%. The CDR3 consists of 14 residues. Germline lookup yields CDR1 MDHEN and CDR2 SYDVKM. Unmatched junction bases numbered 4, after V lost 5 bases and J lost 5 bases. Cohort placement rested on clinical history that participants reported themselves.

The clonotype originates from a young woman who had recovered from COVID-19. The sequenced sample was PBMCs or T cells enriched from blood (not recorded which). J is TRBJ1-3 and V is TRBV28, with 9 bases identical to TRBD1. The CDR3 loop is CASSPGTGRNTIYF. DNA for the CDR3: TGTGCCAGCAGTCCGGGGACAGGGAGAAACACCATATATTTT.